These 32 T cell receptor beta chains came from one sample sequenced in a study of regulatory T cells in long-lasting Graves disease. Time point: newly diagnosed GD, antithyroid drugs for less than 3 months. The TCR library was made from RNA extracted from PBMCs. With iRepertoire HTBI primers and Arm-PCR of CDR3 regions, TCR beta libraries were built. TCRdb re-called the multiplex PCR reads through MiXCR, storing one row per CDR3 protein. Here the sample spans 250,000 to 300,000 distinct CDR3 sequences, 15% to 20% being singletons. These data were also filed under a second study, of T cells in Graves' hyperthyroidism and ophthalmopathy.

Sequencing was performed on peripheral blood mononuclear cells (PBMCs), taken at new diagnosis, from a patient treated with antithyroid drugs. These receptors were taken from a woman aged 30 to 39 with Graves disease.

Many counts were recorded for this clonotype. This chain links TRBV4-1 with TRBJ1-1, with no clear D. Germline V gene sequence: CDR1 MGHRA, CDR2 YSYEKL. The CDR3 covers 15 residues. V lost 2 bases, J lost 5 bases, and 15 bases lay in between. This CDR3 reads CASSQFETGKTEAFF. CDR3 bases: TGCGCCAGCAGCCAATTCGAGACCGGGAAGACTGAAGCTTTCTTT.

This clonotype was seen many times. The chain has TRBV6-1 and TRBJ2-3, with D perhaps matching TRBD2 (6 bases). The CDR3 contains 13 residues. Between the trimmed V and J ends, which lost 4 bases and 1 base, there was a span of 6 bases. Germline CDR1 reads MNHNS; CDR2 reads SASEGT. CDR3 residues: CASSAGGTDTQYF. CDR3 nucleotides: TGTGCCAGCAGTGCGGGGGGCACAGATACGCAGTATTTT.

This clonotype was seen ten or more times. The chain carries TRBV28 and TRBJ2-6, with TRBD1 matching 8 bases. The V and J ends lost 6 bases and 5 bases, in that order; junction bases with no gene match: 12. Germline loops: CDR1 MDHEN, CDR2 SYDVKM. The CDR3 has 17 residues. CDR3 DNA: TGTGCCAGCAGGACCGGGACAGGAGCTGTTTGGGCCAACGTCCTGACTTTC. It codes for CASRTGTGAVWANVLTF.

This clonotype was found a few times. The chain recombines TRBV4-1 with TRBJ1-3; 9 positions agree with TRBD1. CDR1 and CDR2 from the germline V gene are MGHRA and YSYEKL. Germline trimming cut 0 bases from V and 2 bases from J; bases unmatched to any gene: 5. The CDR3 has 17 residues. CDR3: CASSQDFGTGPGNTIYF. DNA for the CDR3: TGCGCCAGCAGCCAAGATTTCGGGACAGGGCCTGGAAACACCATATATTTT.

This clonotype has at least ten counts. The chain carries TRBV20-1 and TRBJ1-4; D unresolved. CDR3 length: 14 residues. Germline CDR1 reads DFQATT; CDR2 reads SNEGSKA (reference sequence). V lost 1 base and J 3 bases, leaving 9 bases between the germline ends. The CDR3 sequence: CSARVPGSNEKLFF. CDR3 DNA sequence: TGCAGTGCTAGAGTTCCGGGTTCTAATGAAAAACTGTTTTTT.

This clonotype was counted ten times or more. This chain joins TRBV2 and TRBJ1-5; 8 bases map to TRBD1. V trimming: 6 bases; J trimming: 3 bases; junction bases outside the gene matches: 10. The CDR3 is 16 residues long. Germline-derived CDR1 and CDR2 are SNHLY and FYNNEI. The DNA for the CDR3 is TGTGCCAGCAGCGCCGGGGGACAGGAGGTCAATCAGCCCCAGCATTTT. Translated: CASSAGGQEVNQPQHF.

This clonotype was recorded at least ten times. This sequence joins TRBV19 and TRBJ2-7, with TRBD1 matching over 9 bases. From germline, CDR1 is LNHDA and CDR2 SQIVND (reference sequence). The J segment lost 5 bases and the V segment lost 6 bases, leaving 11 bases of the junction unmatched. The CDR3 is made up of 15 amino acids. The chain's CDR3 is CASRASGQGRNEQYF. In DNA form, the CDR3 reads TGTGCCAGTAGAGCTTCGGGACAGGGAAGGAACGAGCAGTACTTC.

The chain combines TRBV9 with TRBJ2-7; unclear D gene. Trimming stripped 4 bases from V and 4 bases from J, with 15 bases between. The length of the CDR3 is 14 residues. Germline lookup yields CDR1 SGDLS and CDR2 YYNGEE. CDR3 bases: TGTGCCAGCAGCCTCTCCCTCTTAGGGTACGAGCAGTACTTC. This codes for CASSLSLLGYEQYF.

This clonotype has at least ten counts. V gene TRBV5-1 combines with J gene TRBJ1-2; D not resolved. Germline loops: CDR1 SGHRS, CDR2 YFSETQ. This CDR3 is built from 16 residues. V lost 0 bases to trimming and J lost 0 bases, with 12 bases between them. The CDR3 spells CASSLVPSEANYGYTF. CDR3 nucleotide sequence: TGCGCCAGCAGCTTGGTACCGTCCGAAGCTAACTATGGCTACACCTTC.

The gene calls are TRBV12-3 or TRBV12-4 and TRBJ2-1; 12 positions match TRBD2. The CDR3 contains 19 residues. J was trimmed by 8 bases and V by 3 bases; bases with no gene match: 17. CDR3 amino acids: CASSFMYLAGGGFGDEQFF. CDR3 sequence (DNA): TGTGCCAGCAGTTTCATGTACCTAGCGGGGGGGGGGTTCGGAGATGAGCAGTTCTTC.

In this sample, this clonotype turned up many times. This rearrangement joins TRBV10-1 to TRBJ2-7; the match to TRBD1 covers 7 bases. J lost 1 base, V lost 6 bases, and 3 bases had no gene match. The CDR3 totals 13 residues. CDR1 is WNHNN and CDR2 is SYGVQD in the germline V gene (reference sequence). The CDR3 bases are TGCGCCAGCAGCCGGGACAGATCCTACGAGCAGTACTTC. Protein sequence: CASSRDRSYEQYF.

The table lists this clonotype with many counts. The V gene is TRBV5-1, the J gene TRBJ1-4, with 10 positions matching TRBD1. V lost 3 bases, J lost 8 bases, and 4 bases stayed unmatched. Germline assignment: CDR1 SGHRS and CDR2 YFSETQ. The CDR3 length is 14 residues. CDR3: CASSWTGGEEKLFF. CDR3 DNA sequence: TGCGCCAGCAGCTGGACAGGGGGGGAGGAAAAACTGTTTTTT.

There are many counts of this clonotype. The rearrangement uses TRBV20-1 and TRBJ2-3; D is undetermined. Germline CDR1 and CDR2: DFQATT and SNEGSKA (reference sequence). Trimming took 4 bases from V and 2 from J, leaving 4 bases between them. This CDR3 contains 11 residues. The CDR3 loop reads CSAKTTDTQYF. The CDR3 DNA follows: TGCAGTGCTAAGACCACAGATACGCAGTATTTT.

The V call is TRBV11-2, the J call TRBJ2-1; D unresolved. The CDR3 runs 13 residues. V was trimmed by 6 bases and J by 6 bases, leaving 12 bases between them. Germline V gene lookup returns CDR1 SGHAT and CDR2 FQNNGV. In DNA, the CDR3 is TGTGCCAGCAGACCGGTTGTAGGCAATGAGCAGTTCTTC. This translates into CASRPVVGNEQFF.

This clonotype has ten or more counts. The chain uses TRBV20-1 and TRBJ1-1; the D gene is possibly TRBD1 (5 bases). Germline CDR1 DFQATT, CDR2 SNEGSKA (reference sequence). This CDR3 is 18 amino acids long. V lost 5 bases and J 3 bases, leaving 28 bases between the germline ends. CDR3 in amino acids: CSAPATGGLPLGHTEAFF. CDR3 coding DNA: TGCAGTGCTCCAGCCACAGGAGGGCTCCCCCTGGGGCACACTGAAGCTTTCTTT.

This clonotype was seen at least ten times. The chain couples TRBV20-1 to TRBJ2-2, with D hard to call. This CDR3 region has 13 residues. Germline values: CDR1 DFQATT, CDR2 SNEGSKA (reference sequence). V was clipped by 1 base and J by 0 bases, with 3 bases between them. CDR3 protein: CSARVANTGELFF. In nucleotides, the CDR3 is TGCAGTGCTAGAGTGGCGAACACCGGGGAGCTGTTTTTT.

At least ten counts were recorded for this clonotype. No conserved phenylalanine or tryptophan ends this CDR3, so it is likely a read error. The chain employs TRBV27 and TRBJ1-1; perhaps TRBD1 as D (6 bases). V lost 6 bases and J 3 bases, leaving 11 bases between the germline ends. Germline V lookup: CDR1 MNHEY, CDR2 SMNVEV (reference sequence). CDR3 length: 13 residues. The CDR3 DNA sequence: TGTGCCAGCAGCTTACAGGGTGACACTGAAGCTTTCCTT. Translation gives CASSLQGDTEAFL.

At least ten counts were recorded for this clonotype. This chain connects TRBV6-1 to TRBJ1-5; no firm D call. V lost 4 bases, J lost 5 bases, and 6 bases lay in between. CDR1 is MNHNS and CDR2 is SASEGT in the germline V gene. The CDR3 loop spans 12 amino acids. The CDR3 DNA reads as TGTGCCAGCAGTGCCCCCGATCAGCCCCAGCATTTT. This sequence encodes CASSAPDQPQHF.

This clonotype occurred many times. The rearrangement links TRBV10-3 to TRBJ2-1; the match to TRBD2 covers 11 bases. This CDR3 spans 16 amino acids. J lost 5 bases, V lost 2 bases, and 5 bases had no gene match. CDR1 ENHRY and CDR2 SYGVKD come from the germline V gene. The CDR3 DNA follows: TGTGCCATCAGTGAGCAGACTAGCGGGGTAAACAATGAGCAGTTCTTC. The encoded protein is CAISEQTSGVNNEQFF.

As regards this clonotype: This may arise from a read error, as a much more abundant clone is one base away. The chain is built from TRBV20-1 and TRBJ2-1; maybe TRBD2 (6 bases). Trimming shortened V by 6 bases and J by 10 bases, and 13 bases separated the two germline ends. The CDR3 has 11 residues. Per germline, CDR1 DFQATT and CDR2 SNEGSKA (reference sequence). The CDR3 region has the DNA TGCAGTGCAACGGAGGACTACGAGCAGTTCTTC. It encodes CSATEDYEQFF.

Only one count was recorded for this clonotype. A read error is likely here: a far larger clone is one base away. The CDR3 sequence is CASSQGVSRGEQFF. CDR3 sequence (DNA): TGTGCCAGCAGCCAAGGGGTCTCAAGAGGCGAGCAGTTCTTC. The rearrangement uses TRBV3-1 and TRBJ2-1; the D is unclear. Trimming took off 1 base at V and 10 bases at J, with 14 bases between the two ends. The CDR3 consists of 14 residues. The V gene's germline CDR1 is LGHDT and CDR2 YNNKEL (reference sequence).

This clonotype showed up many times. This rearrangement joins TRBV7-9 to TRBJ2-2; tentatively, D is TRBD2 (5 bases). This CDR3 comprises 17 residues. The germline gives CDR1 SEHNR, CDR2 FQNEAQ (reference sequence). Trimming removed 2 bases at V and 8 bases at J, with 21 bases between. This CDR3 is CASSLKQEDPFWGELFF. In nucleotides, the CDR3 is TGTGCCAGCAGCTTAAAGCAGGAGGACCCGTTCTGGGGGGAGCTGTTTTTT.

The J gene is TRBJ1-4, the V gene TRBV4-1, with 7 nucleotides matching TRBD1. In germline, CDR1 is MGHRA, CDR2 YSYEKL. CDR3 length: 15 residues. V lost 4 bases and J lost 4; bases outside the gene matches: 6. Here the CDR3 DNA reads TGCGCCAGCAGCCTAGGGACAGCGATTAATGAAAAACTGTTTTTT. Its translation: CASSLGTAINEKLFF.

This clonotype has ten or more counts. CDR3 sequence reads: CASSSFSSDQPQHF. CDR3 DNA: TGTGCCAGCAGTTCTTTCTCGTCCGATCAGCCCCAGCATTTT. The chain has TRBV27 and TRBJ1-5; no firm D call. V lost 4 bases and J lost 5, with 12 bases in between. This CDR3 spans 14 amino acids. CDR1 MNHEY and CDR2 SMNVEV come from the germline V gene (reference sequence).

Comments on this clonotype: A much larger clone lies a single base off, so this may be a read error. The chain is built from TRBV6-1 and TRBJ1-5; 7 bases fit TRBD1. This CDR3 has 16 residues. In germline, CDR1 is MNHNS, CDR2 SASEGT. DNA for the CDR3: TGTGCCAGCAGTCGAACAGGGGTTGAAAGCAGTCAGCCCCAGCATTTT. Translation gives CASSRTGVESSQPQHF.

This clonotype was recorded many times. This chain connects TRBV7-2 to TRBJ2-5; the D gene is possibly TRBD2 (7 bases). The CDR3 is made up of 15 amino acids. Per the germline V gene, CDR1 is SGHTA and CDR2 is FQGNSA. Deletions cut 9 bases from V and 5 bases from J, with 22 bases between. CDR3 in DNA: TGTGCCAGTTTCATGACGGGGGGCATCGAGGAGACCCAGTACTTC. The encoded protein is CASFMTGGIEETQYF.

On this clonotype itself: Given a much more abundant clone one base away, this may be a read error. The V gene is TRBV12-5, the J gene TRBJ2-5; tentative D call: TRBD1 (6 bases). V was pared by 6 bases and J by 4 bases, with 12 bases between. Germline V lookup: CDR1 LGHNT, CDR2 FRNRAP. This CDR3 has 13 residues. CDR3: CASGKQGRETQYF. CDR3 DNA sequence: TGTGCTAGTGGGAAACAGGGCCGAGAGACCCAGTACTTC.

This clonotype has at least ten counts. This rearrangement joins TRBV7-9 to TRBJ1-1; D is possibly TRBD1 (5 bases). CDR3 length equals 12 residues. Trimming took 11 bases from V and 5 from J, leaving 15 bases between them. The germline V gene encodes CDR1 SEHNR and CDR2 FQNEAQ (reference sequence). CDR3 in amino acids: CASKAGITEAFF. In DNA form, the CDR3 reads TGTGCCTCAAAGGCAGGGATAACTGAAGCTTTCTTT.

The genes are TRBV7-9 and TRBJ2-1, with D maybe TRBD2 (6 bases). The ends were cut back, 1 base at V and 1 base at J, with 17 bases in the middle. This CDR3 region has 18 residues. Germline CDR1 SEHNR, CDR2 FQNEAQ (reference sequence). In nucleotides, the CDR3 is TGTGCCAGCAGCTTAGGGGGTTTCGGGGGTGTTTCCTACAATGAGCAGTTCTTC. This codes for CASSLGGFGGVSYNEQFF.

The V and J genes are TRBV19 and TRBJ1-2; no definite D call. The CDR3 totals 10 residues. V lost 10 bases, J lost 3 bases, and 6 bases lay in between. The germline V gene encodes CDR1 LNHDA and CDR2 SQIVND (reference sequence). The DNA of the CDR3 is TGTGCCACCAGCGACTATGGCTACACCTTC. Its protein product is CATSDYGYTF.

This clonotype was counted many times. J is TRBJ1-1 and V is TRBV6-1; D unresolved. The CDR3 has 13 amino acids. CDR1 and CDR2 from the germline V gene are MNHNS and SASEGT. The V end was cut by 8 bases, the J end by 1 base, with 11 bases between. CDR3: CASQKGGNTEAFF. CDR3 sequence (DNA): TGTGCCAGCCAAAAGGGAGGGAACACTGAAGCTTTCTTT.

This clonotype was recorded at least ten times. The chain combines TRBV7-9 with TRBJ2-7; perhaps TRBD1 as D (6 bases). V was trimmed by 1 base and J by 2 bases, leaving 15 bases between them. CDR1 is SEHNR, CDR2 FQNEAQ, per germline (reference sequence). This CDR3 is 16 amino acids long. As DNA, the CDR3 is TGTGCCAGCAGCTTAGTTAGACAGGTCAACCCCTACGAGCAGTACTTC. Protein: CASSLVRQVNPYEQYF.